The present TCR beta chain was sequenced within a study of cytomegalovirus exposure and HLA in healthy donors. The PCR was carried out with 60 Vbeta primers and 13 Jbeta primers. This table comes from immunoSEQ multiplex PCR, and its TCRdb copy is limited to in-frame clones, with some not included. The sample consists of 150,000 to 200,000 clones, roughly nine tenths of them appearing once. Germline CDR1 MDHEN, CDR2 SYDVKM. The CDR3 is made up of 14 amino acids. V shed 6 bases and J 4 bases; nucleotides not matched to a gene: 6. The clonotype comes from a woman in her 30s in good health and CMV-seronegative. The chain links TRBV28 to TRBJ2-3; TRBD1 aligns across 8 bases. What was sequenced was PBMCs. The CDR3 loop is CASSPQGEADTQYF. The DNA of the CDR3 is TGTGCCAGCAGCCCACAGGGGGAAGCAGATACGCAGTATTTT.